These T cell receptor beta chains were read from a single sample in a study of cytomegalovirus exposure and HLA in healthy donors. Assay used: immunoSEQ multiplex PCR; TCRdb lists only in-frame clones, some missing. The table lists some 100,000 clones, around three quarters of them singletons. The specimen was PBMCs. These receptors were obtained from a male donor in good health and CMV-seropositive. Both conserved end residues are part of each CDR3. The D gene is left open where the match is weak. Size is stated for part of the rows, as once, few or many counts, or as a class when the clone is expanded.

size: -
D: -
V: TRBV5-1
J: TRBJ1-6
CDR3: CASSLLGEKGSPLHF
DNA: TGCGCCAGCAGCTTGCTAGGGGAAAAAGGCTCACCCCTCCACTTT

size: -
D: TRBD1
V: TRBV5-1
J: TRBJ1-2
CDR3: CASSQGQGFYGYTF
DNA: TGCGCCAGCAGCCAAGGACAGGGGTTCTATGGCTACACCTTC

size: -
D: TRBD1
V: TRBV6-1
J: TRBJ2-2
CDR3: CASTYRQGTGELFF
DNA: TGTGCCAGCACCTACCGACAGGGAACCGGGGAGCTGTTTTTT

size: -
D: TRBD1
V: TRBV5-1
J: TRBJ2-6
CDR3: CASSLGGQGSSGANVLTF
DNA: TGCGCCAGCAGCTTGGGGGGACAGGGGAGCTCTGGGGCCAACGTCCTGACTTTC

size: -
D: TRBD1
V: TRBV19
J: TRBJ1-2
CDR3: CASSSSGTAYGYTF
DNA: TGTGCCAGTAGTTCTAGCGGGACAGCCTATGGCTACACCTTC

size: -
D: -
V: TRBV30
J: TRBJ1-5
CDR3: CAWSEGGGQPQHF
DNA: TGTGCCTGGAGTGAGGGAGGGGGACAGCCCCAGCATTTT

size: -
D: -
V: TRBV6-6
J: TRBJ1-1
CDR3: CASSYSSRGKTEAFF
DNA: TGTGCCAGCAGTTACTCGAGTAGGGGGAAAACTGAAGCTTTCTTT

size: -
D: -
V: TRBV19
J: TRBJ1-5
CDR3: CASNSGGSNQPQHF
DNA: TGTGCCAGTAACAGCGGGGGTAGCAATCAGCCCCAGCATTTT

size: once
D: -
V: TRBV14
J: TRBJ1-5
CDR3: CASSPGDQPQHF
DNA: TGTGCCAGCAGCCCAGGGGATCAGCCCCAGCATTTT

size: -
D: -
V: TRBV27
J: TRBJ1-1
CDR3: CASRNRVNTEAFF
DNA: TGTGCCAGCAGAAACAGAGTGAACACTGAAGCTTTCTTT